The 24 T cell receptor beta chains below were found in one sample sequenced in a study of Graves' ophthalmopathy and Graves' hyperthyroidism. The sequenced template was RNA, covering the TCR beta CDR3 region. RT-PCR was first run with HTBI primers, then multiplex PCR in a second round. TCRdb redid the calling of the multiplex PCR reads with MiXCR, one entry per CDR3 protein. The data show approximately 460,000 distinct CDR3 sequences, around 15% seen once. The sample was blood. Receptors were obtained from a woman in her twenties or thirties with Graves' ophthalmopathy.

This clonotype was counted at least ten times. This chain links TRBV18 with TRBJ1-1; D gene unclear. The V gene's germline CDR1 is KGHSH and CDR2 LQKENI. Deletions cut 1 base from V and 0 bases from J, with 3 bases between. The CDR3 runs to 13 residues. For the CDR3, the DNA is TGTGCCAGCTCACCACGAGTGAACACTGAAGCTTTCTTT. Encoded protein: CASSPRVNTEAFF.

This clonotype has ten or more counts. V usage is TRBV15 and J usage is TRBJ2-7; 10 bases map to TRBD2. The V gene end was trimmed by 0 bases and the J gene end by 4 bases; junction bases not matched to a gene: 6. The CDR3 loop spans 16 amino acids. The germline CDR1 and CDR2 sequences are LNHNV and YYDKDF (reference sequence). The CDR3 loop reads CATSRDTASGRYEQYF. CDR3 DNA: TGTGCCACCAGCAGAGATACGGCTAGCGGGAGATACGAGCAGTACTTC. The full variable domain, with the rest looked up from reference TRBV15 and TRBJ2-7, is DAMVIQNPRYQVTQFGKPVTLSCSQTLNHNVMYWYQQKSSQAPKLLFHYYDKDFNNEADTPDNFQSRRPNTSFCFLDIRSPGLGDTAMYLCATSRDTASGRYEQYFGPGTRLTVT.

This clonotype came up a few times. The chain joins TRBV5-1 to TRBJ2-7, with TRBD2 matching over 8 bases. The length of the CDR3 is 14 residues. The ends lost 4 bases at V and 4 bases at J; junction bases unmatched: 7. In germline, CDR1 is SGHRS, CDR2 YFSETQ. DNA for the CDR3: TGCGCCAGCAGCGTGGAAGCGGGGGTTTACGAGCAGTACTTC. It specifies CASSVEAGVYEQYF.

This clonotype has a count of ten or more. The chain joins TRBV29-1 to TRBJ1-1, with a possible D match to TRBD1 (5 bases). CDR3 length: 14 amino acids. V lost 4 bases to trimming and J lost 3 bases, with 15 bases between them. Germline CDR1 and CDR2: SQVTM and ANQGSEA. Here the CDR3 DNA reads TGCAGCGTTGTATCAGGGAGGCGGGACACTGAAGCTTTCTTT. As protein: CSVVSGRRDTEAFF.

Comments on this clonotype: Possible read error: a much larger clone is one base away. The genes are TRBV5-1 and TRBJ1-1, with D possibly TRBD1 on 5 matching bases. Germline assignment: CDR1 SGHRS and CDR2 YFSETQ. The CDR3 consists of 16 residues. CDR3 DNA sequence: TGCGCCGGCAGGCCTTCTCCGGGACGTCACCGGACTGAAGCTTTCTTT. This gives the protein CAGRPSPGRHRTEAFF.

This rearrangement joins TRBV30 to TRBJ1-2; a possible D gene is TRBD1 (5 bases). The CDR3 consists of 15 residues. Trimming left V 2 bases short and J 2 bases short, with 15 bases between. Germline V gives CDR1 GTSNPN, CDR2 SVGIG (reference sequence). The CDR3 reads CAWSRGTAANYGYTF. DNA for the CDR3: TGTGCCTGGAGTAGAGGGACGGCGGCCAACTATGGCTACACCTTC. The whole variable domain, remainder taken from reference TRBV30 and TRBJ1-2, is SQTIHQWPATLVQPVGSPLSLECTVEGTSNPNLYWYRQAAGRGLQLLFYSVGIGQISSEVPQNLSASRPQDRQFILSSKKLLLSDSGFYLCAWSRGTAANYGYTFGSGTRLTVV.

This clonotype was seen many times. V gene TRBV12-3 or TRBV12-4 combines with J gene TRBJ2-7; 7 bases are a match to TRBD1. V lost 10 bases and J lost 0; bases outside the gene matches: 12. This CDR3 is 15 amino acids long. The chain's CDR3 is CAKQGGRTNSYEQYF. In DNA, the CDR3 is TGTGCCAAACAAGGGGGCAGGACAAACTCCTACGAGCAGTACTTC.

About this clonotype: Being one base from a much bigger clone, this may be a read error. V is TRBV6-2 or TRBV6-3 and J is TRBJ1-1; the D is unclear. The CDR3 spans 13 residues. Germline-derived CDR1 and CDR2 are MNHEY and SVGEGT. The CDR3 sequence: CASSYLRVTESFF. The CDR3, as DNA: TGTGCCAGCAGTTACCTAAGGGTCACTGAATCTTTCTTT.

At least ten counts were recorded for this clonotype. The gene calls are TRBV12-3 or TRBV12-4 and TRBJ1-2; D call uncertain. This CDR3 region has 12 residues. Trimming stripped 4 bases from V and 7 bases from J, with 10 bases between. In DNA form, the CDR3 reads TGTGCCAGCAGTTCCGACCGTAGTGGCTACACCTTC. Protein sequence: CASSSDRSGYTF.

This clonotype appeared many times. This sequence joins TRBV9 and TRBJ2-7; possibly TRBD1 for D (5 bases). This CDR3 is 15 amino acids long. The V end was cut by 0 bases, the J end by 3 bases, with 13 bases between. Germline CDR1 and CDR2: SGDLS and YYNGEE. The CDR3 DNA reads TGTGCCAGCAGCGTAGGAGGCCAGGGTGGCTACGAGCAGTACTTC. Translated: CASSVGGQGGYEQYF.

The chain combines TRBV6-1 with TRBJ2-3; D remains unclear. Germline V lookup: CDR1 MNHNS, CDR2 SASEGT. V lost 5 bases and J 1 base, leaving 13 bases between the germline ends. The CDR3 has 15 amino acids. For the CDR3, the DNA is TGTGCCAGCAGTCCACGAAAGGTTCGCACAGATACGCAGTATTTT. It codes for CASSPRKVRTDTQYF.

For this clonotype: A read error may explain this, as a much larger clone is one base away. This chain joins TRBV28 and TRBJ1-5; a possible D gene is TRBD1 (5 bases). The V gene's germline CDR1 is MDHEN and CDR2 SYDVKM. This CDR3 contains 16 residues. CDR3 in DNA: TGTGCCAGCAGTTTCCTCGGCAGGGAGCCCTATCATCCCCAGCATTTT. This codes for CASSFLGREPYHPQHF.

This clonotype was picked up many times. This chain uses TRBV28 with TRBJ1-3, with D unresolved. The CDR3 sequence is 14 residues long. Trimming pared 7 bases from V and 0 bases from J, leaving 10 bases between. Germline CDR1 reads MDHEN; CDR2 reads SYDVKM. The CDR3 loop reads CASMGRRSGNTIYF. The CDR3 DNA reads as TGTGCCAGCATGGGCAGACGCTCTGGAAACACCATATATTTT.

This clonotype was counted between two and nine times. V is TRBV11-2 and J is TRBJ2-6, with D possibly being TRBD1 (5 bases). The germline CDR1 and CDR2 sequences are SGHAT and FQNNGV. V dropped 5 bases and J dropped 2 bases, with 13 bases sitting between them. The CDR3 loop spans 16 amino acids. The CDR3 DNA sequence: TGTGCCAGCAGCAACCAGGGCCGCGCTGGGGCCAACGTCCTGACTTTC. This gives the protein CASSNQGRAGANVLTF.

This clonotype was detected many times. The CDR3 sequence: CASSYSGGGSGYTF. The CDR3 DNA sequence: TGTGCCAGCAGTTACTCGGGGGGGGGATCTGGCTACACCTTC. The J gene is TRBJ1-2, the V gene TRBV6-5, with a possible D match to TRBD1 (5 bases). This CDR3 comprises 14 residues. From germline, CDR1 is MNHEY and CDR2 SVGAGI. Trimming removed 0 bases from V and 7 bases from J, with 12 bases in between.

This clonotype has a count of ten or more. The chain is built from TRBV27 and TRBJ1-2, with 8 positions matching TRBD1. The CDR3 contains 14 residues. V lost 5 bases, J lost 7 bases, and 9 bases stayed unmatched. The germline V gene encodes CDR1 MNHEY and CDR2 SMNVEV (reference sequence). This CDR3 is CASSLSPGQGGYTF. The CDR3, as DNA: TGTGCCAGCAGTCTAAGCCCCGGACAGGGTGGCTACACCTTC.

This clonotype was detected many times. The gene calls are TRBV19 and TRBJ2-2; 8 positions match TRBD1. V gave up 7 bases and J gave up 7 bases; unmatched junction bases: 11. CDR1 is LNHDA, CDR2 SQIVND, per germline (reference sequence). The CDR3 sequence is 15 residues long. The CDR3 region is CASMRPGGSGGELFF. The CDR3 nucleotides read TGTGCCAGTATGAGGCCAGGGGGCTCAGGCGGGGAGCTGTTTTTT.

This clonotype was observed at least ten times. The V gene is TRBV3-1, the J gene TRBJ1-1; D not certain. The CDR3 is 12 residues long. Germline CDR1 reads LGHDT; CDR2 reads YNNKEL (reference sequence). V was trimmed by 7 bases and J by 0 bases, leaving 6 bases between them. CDR3 coding DNA: TGTGCCAGCAAGGCAGTGAACACTGAAGCTTTCTTT. As protein: CASKAVNTEAFF.

In its sample, this clonotype was seen many times. The J gene is TRBJ1-5, the V gene TRBV30; D is possibly TRBD1 (6 bases). Germline CDR1 is GTSNPN and CDR2 is SVGIG (reference sequence). The V end lost 2 bases, the J end lost 4 bases, and 12 bases lay between the germline ends. This CDR3 region has 14 residues. For the CDR3, the DNA is TGTGCCTGGAGTTCAGGGGTAGGGAATCAGCCCCAGCATTTT. Translated: CAWSSGVGNQPQHF.

The rearrangement joins TRBV11-2 to TRBJ2-4; the match to TRBD1 covers 8 bases. Germline-derived CDR1 and CDR2 are SGHAT and FQNNGV. The CDR3 has 19 amino acids. J gave up 0 bases and V 5 bases, and 15 bases lay outside the gene matches. CDR3 nucleotide sequence: TGTGCCAGCAGCGCACGACAGGGGAAAGGCCGGCTAGCCAAAAACATTCAGTACTTC. It yields the protein CASSARQGKGRLAKNIQYF. Using reference TRBV11-2 and TRBJ2-4 for the parts outside the CDR3, the full variable domain is EAGVAQSPRYKIIEKRQSVAFWCNPISGHATLYWYQQILGQGPKLLIQFQNNGVVDDSQLPKDRFSAERLKGVDSTLKIQPAKLEDSAVYLCASSARQGKGRLAKNIQYFGAGTRLSVL.

This clonotype was counted ten times or more. The J gene is TRBJ1-1, the V gene TRBV24-1; D gene ambiguous. Per the germline V gene, CDR1 is KGHDR and CDR2 is SFDVKD. Trimming took off 6 bases at V and 0 bases at J, with 7 bases between the two ends. The CDR3 extends over 13 amino acids. The CDR3 DNA sequence: TGTGCCACCAGTAATACCGTGAACACTGAAGCTTTCTTT. Its protein is CATSNTVNTEAFF.

Comment on this clonotype: One base away lies a much larger clone, so this may be a sequencing read error. The chain combines TRBV19 with TRBJ1-6; no reliable D call. CDR1 and CDR2 from the germline V gene are LNHDA and SQIVND (reference sequence). This CDR3 comprises 14 residues. With 3 bases removed from V and 5 bases from J, the gap between germline ends came to 8 bases. CDR3 loop: CASSITSDNSPLHF. The CDR3 DNA reads as TGTGCCAGTAGTATTACATCTGATAATTCACCCCTCCACTTT.

This clonotype occurred many times. The genes are TRBV7-9 and TRBJ1-2; D unresolved. CDR1 is SEHNR and CDR2 is FQNEAQ in the germline V gene (reference sequence). The CDR3 is made up of 12 amino acids. Trimming cost V 1 base and J 6 bases, with 6 bases left between them. CDR3 DNA sequence: TGTGCCAGCAGCTTAGGGGGTCATGGCTACACCTTC. This encodes CASSLGGHGYTF.

This clonotype came up many times. The genes are TRBV6-1 and TRBJ1-1, with 7 bases identical to TRBD1. Germline V CDR1 and CDR2: MNHNS, SASEGT. V dropped 6 bases and J dropped 0; count of bases not matched to a gene: 1. The CDR3 is 13 residues long. CDR3 region: CASRDRLNTEAFF. Written as DNA, the CDR3 is TGTGCCAGCAGGGACAGGTTGAACACTGAAGCTTTCTTT.